These 29 T cell receptor beta chains were sequenced from one sample in a study of blood T cells in healthy people across ages (dated by TCRdb to 2014 to 2015). The library relied on 5' RACE. Reads for this sample came from an Illumina HiSeq 2500. A second roughly 6 to 12 cycle PCR used a sample-barcoded 5' primer and a J-beta primer mix. Through fastp at Q25 and MiXCR, TCRdb rebuilt clones from the public reads, retaining in-frame beta chains. Identical CDR3 proteins give one entry, which carries the most common genes and DNA. This sample lists just over 1 million distinct CDR3 sequences; 45% were detected once. The ten largest clonotypes hold approximately 17% of the sample. The specimen sequenced was blood. These TCRs come from a woman aged 55-69 years in good health.

This clonotype was counted only a few times. V gene TRBV9 combines with J gene TRBJ1-4; D gene ambiguous. This CDR3 comprises 14 residues. CDR1 is SGDLS and CDR2 is YYNGEE in the germline V gene. Trimming pared 5 bases from V and 5 bases from J, leaving 13 bases between. The CDR3 loop reads CASSSPGWNEKLFF. The CDR3, as DNA: TGTGCCAGCAGTAGCCCGGGTTGGAATGAAAAACTGTTTTTT.

The chain is built from TRBV10-2 and TRBJ1-2; possible D gene TRBD1, 5 bases. Germline loops: CDR1 WSHSY, CDR2 SAAADI. The CDR3 is 13 residues long. V gave up 11 bases and J gave up 4 bases, with 17 bases separating them. CDR3 nucleotides: TGCGCCGTAGACAGTGGGAAAGGCTATGGCTACACCTTC. Its protein is CAVDSGKGYGYTF.

The sample holds a few counts of this clonotype. This chain uses TRBV10-3 with TRBJ1-2, with TRBD1 matching 7 bases. Germline lookup yields CDR1 ENHRY and CDR2 SYGVKD. Trimming took 3 bases from V and 3 from J; bases not matched to a gene: 1. This CDR3 is 13 amino acids long. CDR3 sequence (DNA): TGTGCCATCAGTGAACAGGGGTACTATGGCTACACCTTC. Translating gives CAISEQGYYGYTF.

The J gene is TRBJ2-3, the V gene TRBV5-1, with 12 bases matching TRBD2. This CDR3 comprises 20 residues. Germline V gene data show CDR1 as SGHRS and CDR2 as YFSETQ. V lost 4 bases and J lost 8; bases outside the gene matches: 23. The CDR3 is CASSPDRGPGLAGSRGTQYF. CDR3 nucleotides: TGCGCCAGCAGCCCCGACAGGGGACCAGGACTAGCGGGATCGAGAGGTACGCAGTATTTT.

This clonotype was seen a few times. The V gene is TRBV9, the J gene TRBJ2-3; D may be TRBD1 (5 bases). This CDR3 is built from 14 residues. Trimming stripped 1 base from V and 2 bases from J, with 8 bases between. Germline V gives CDR1 SGDLS, CDR2 YYNGEE. CDR3 sequence (DNA): TGTGCCAGCAGCGTATGGGGCACCACAGATACGCAGTATTTT. Translating gives CASSVWGTTDTQYF. Full variable domain (missing parts from reference TRBV9 and TRBJ2-3): DSGVTQTPKHLITATGQRVTLRCSPRSGDLSVYWYQQSLDQGLQFLIQYYNGEERAKGNILERFSAQQFPDLHSELNLSSLELGDSALYFCASSVWGTTDTQYFGPGTRLTVL.

The V and J genes are TRBV15 and TRBJ2-1, with TRBD2 as a possible D gene (6 bases). V lost 1 base and J 7 bases, leaving 14 bases between the germline ends. The CDR3 covers 15 residues. Germline V gives CDR1 LNHNV, CDR2 YYDKDF (reference sequence). Here the CDR3 reads CATSRAGLRGNEQFF. CDR3 DNA: TGTGCCACCAGCAGAGCGGGACTCCGAGGGAATGAGCAGTTCTTC.

V is TRBV7-9 and J is TRBJ2-5; a possible D gene is TRBD2 (5 bases). The CDR3 is 15 residues long. The germline gives CDR1 SEHNR, CDR2 FQNEAQ (reference sequence). The germline V and J ends were trimmed by 3 bases and 2 bases, with 13 bases remaining between them. This chain's CDR3 is CASSFAAVQQETQYF. The CDR3 DNA follows: TGTGCCAGCAGCTTCGCAGCGGTCCAACAAGAGACCCAGTACTTC.

CDR3 loop: CASSLGEGGQFF. CDR3 sequence (DNA): TGTGCCAGCAGCTTAGGAGAGGGGGGGCAGTTCTTC. The V call is TRBV11-2, the J call TRBJ2-1; D is tentatively TRBD1 or TRBD2 (6 bases each). The CDR3 is 12 amino acids. V lost 1 base to trimming and J lost 12 bases, with 10 bases between them. Germline lookup yields CDR1 SGHAT and CDR2 FQNNGV.

The chain employs TRBV12-3 or TRBV12-4 and TRBJ2-5; a possible D gene is TRBD1 (6 bases). Matching the DNA end better, TRBJ2-7 makes the J call doubtful. The CDR3 spans 23 residues. CDR3: CASSLLRGVGTLSHPSSHYEQYF. CDR3 in DNA: TGTGCCAGCAGTTTACTAAGGGGCGTCGGGACACTTTCTCACCCTTCCTCCCACTACGAGCAGTACTTC.

The chain uses TRBV28 and TRBJ1-2; TRBD1 matches 7 bases. Germline values: CDR1 MDHEN, CDR2 SYDVKM. The CDR3 contains 13 residues. V trimming: 4 bases; J trimming: 8 bases; junction bases outside the gene matches: 7. CDR3 coding DNA: TGTGCCAGCAGTTCCGAGGGGGCGGGCGGCTACACCTTC. Encoded protein: CASSSEGAGGYTF.

The chain couples TRBV4-1 to TRBJ2-2; D not certain. Germline V lookup: CDR1 MGHRA, CDR2 YSYEKL. V was trimmed by 1 base and J by 0 bases, leaving 6 bases between them. CDR3 length: 15 amino acids. The CDR3 region has the DNA TGCGCCAGCAGCCAAGTTAGGTCGAACACCGGGGAGCTGTTTTTT. The encoded protein is CASSQVRSNTGELFF.

This clonotype was detected ten times or more. The V call is TRBV10-3, the J call TRBJ2-3; 8 bases line up with TRBD2. The CDR3 contains 16 residues. V shed 4 bases and J 2 bases; nucleotides not matched to a gene: 8. Germline V lookup: CDR1 ENHRY, CDR2 SYGVKD. CDR3 protein: CAISGGTSGPTDTQYF. The DNA of the CDR3 is TGTGCCATCAGTGGGGGCACTAGCGGCCCCACAGATACGCAGTATTTT.

V and J are TRBV29-1 and TRBJ1-2; no clear D gene. Germline V lookup: CDR1 SQVTM, CDR2 ANQGSEA. The CDR3 runs 9 residues. Trimming cost V 4 bases and J 7 bases, with 4 bases left between them. This CDR3 is CSVGSGYTF. The CDR3 nucleotides are TGCAGCGTTGGGTCTGGCTACACCTTC.

This clonotype came up a few times. V and J are TRBV7-2 and TRBJ2-1; D is unresolved. Trimming stripped 1 base from V and 5 bases from J, with 6 bases between. The CDR3 spans 13 residues. CDR1 is SGHTA and CDR2 is FQGNSA in the germline V gene. The CDR3 reads CASSLVGDNEQFF. As DNA, the CDR3 is TGTGCCAGCAGCTTAGTGGGTGACAATGAGCAGTTCTTC. The whole variable domain, filled in from reference TRBV7-2 and TRBJ2-1, reads GAGVSQSPSNKVTEKGKDVELRCDPISGHTALYWYRQSLGQGLEFLIYFQGNSAPDKSGLPSDRFSAERTGGSVSTLTIQRTQQEDSAVYLCASSLVGDNEQFFGPGTRLTVL.

There are a few counts of this clonotype. DNA for the CDR3: TGCGCCAGCAGAGCTAGCGGGAGGTTAGAGACCCAGTACTTC. Encoded protein: CASRASGRLETQYF. This chain joins TRBV10-2 and TRBJ2-5; 11 bases agree with TRBD2. With 6 bases clipped from V and 4 bases from J, the junction kept 4 bases outside the gene matches. The CDR3 is 14 amino acids. In germline, CDR1 is WSHSY, CDR2 SAAADI.

Ten or more counts support this clonotype. The rearrangement links TRBV12-3 or TRBV12-4 to TRBJ2-1; D is uncertain. The V and J ends lost 3 bases and 6 bases respectively, with 12 bases between them. The CDR3 spans 14 residues. The chain's CDR3 is CASSFGLVTNEQFF. CDR3 nucleotide sequence: TGTGCCAGCAGTTTCGGTCTAGTAACCAATGAGCAGTTCTTC.

The CDR3 reads CAISDSSGRGEQFF. The CDR3 DNA reads TGTGCCATCAGTGACTCTAGCGGGAGGGGTGAGCAGTTCTTC. The V gene is TRBV10-3, the J gene TRBJ2-1, with TRBD2 matching 12 bases. The germline CDR1 and CDR2 sequences are ENHRY and SYGVKD. J was trimmed by 9 bases and V by 3 bases; bases with no gene match: 3. The CDR3 is 14 residues long.

There are a few counts of this clonotype. J is TRBJ2-5 and V is TRBV5-6; TRBD2 matches 15 bases. This CDR3 contains 18 residues. Germline assignment: CDR1 SGHDT and CDR2 YYEEEE. V was clipped by 5 bases and J by 5 bases; unmatched bases: 13. The CDR3 region is CASSWTSGRAILKETQYF. The CDR3 bases are TGTGCCAGCAGTTGGACTAGCGGGAGGGCTATACTTAAGGAGACCCAGTACTTC.

This clonotype has at least ten counts. The CDR3 DNA sequence: TGTGCCAGCAGCCAAGGGGAGACTACCCAAAACATTCAGTACTTC. Its protein is CASSQGETTQNIQYF. This sequence joins TRBV3-1 and TRBJ2-4; weak D call: TRBD2 (5 bases). The CDR3 runs to 15 residues. Trimming removed 1 base at V and 5 bases at J, with 12 bases between. Looked up from germline, CDR1 is LGHDT and CDR2 is YNNKEL (reference sequence).

This clonotype was seen more than once but under ten times. This chain links TRBV4-1 with TRBJ2-3; tentatively, D is TRBD1 or TRBD2 (5 bases each). Germline V gene data show CDR1 as MGHRA and CDR2 as YSYEKL. Trimming took off 0 bases at V and 5 bases at J, with 12 bases between the two ends. The CDR3 runs to 15 residues. This CDR3 is CASSQDDLRGDTQYF. The CDR3 region has the DNA TGCGCCAGCAGCCAAGATGATTTGAGGGGAGATACGCAGTATTTT.

This clonotype was counted ten times or more. This sequence joins TRBV7-9 and TRBJ1-1, with D unclear. The germline CDR1 and CDR2 sequences are SEHNR and FQNEAQ (reference sequence). This CDR3 has 12 residues. Trimming stripped 5 bases from V and 4 bases from J, with 8 bases between. CDR3 coding DNA: TGTGCCAGCAGCGTACAAGGCACTGAAGCTTTCTTT. Protein sequence: CASSVQGTEAFF.

The chain has TRBV29-1 and TRBJ2-3, with D hard to call. This CDR3 has 14 amino acids. V was trimmed by 4 bases and J by 0 bases, leaving 11 bases between them. CDR1 SQVTM and CDR2 ANQGSEA come from the germline V gene. The CDR3 spells CSVVGGTSTDTQYF. DNA for the CDR3: TGCAGCGTTGTGGGCGGTACTAGCACAGATACGCAGTATTTT.

This clonotype was picked up a small number of times. The chain has TRBV5-1 and TRBJ2-1, with 9 nucleotides matching TRBD2. Trimming at V came to 4 bases and at J to 4 bases, leaving 6 bases not matched to a gene. This CDR3 is 15 amino acids long. CDR1 and CDR2 from the germline V gene are SGHRS and YFSETQ. The CDR3 sequence is CASSASGTKYNEQFF. The CDR3 region has the DNA TGCGCCAGCAGCGCTAGCGGGACCAAATACAATGAGCAGTTCTTC.

This clonotype was counted only a few times. V and J are TRBV7-9 and TRBJ2-7; TRBD2 aligns across 8 bases. CDR3 length: 17 amino acids. Germline V gives CDR1 SEHNR, CDR2 FQNEAQ (reference sequence). The V gene end was trimmed by 2 bases and the J gene end by 2 bases; junction bases not matched to a gene: 11. DNA for the CDR3: TGTGCCAGCAGCTTATTCCGTACTAGCGGATCCCCCTACGAGCAGTACTTC. Translating gives CASSLFRTSGSPYEQYF.

The rearrangement links TRBV7-2 to TRBJ2-3, with D perhaps assigned TRBD1 or TRBD2 (6 bases each). CDR3 length: 17 residues. Per germline, CDR1 SGHTA and CDR2 FQGNSA. The ends were cut back, 5 bases at V and 0 bases at J, with 18 bases in the middle. In nucleotides, the CDR3 is TGTGCCAGCAGCCCAGGGGTAGCGGTGTTTAGCACAGATACGCAGTATTTT. Its translation: CASSPGVAVFSTDTQYF.

This clonotype was found a few times. CDR3 sequence reads: CASSPGDRVVAGDREQFF. In nucleotides, the CDR3 is TGTGCCAGCTCACCAGGGGACAGGGTGGTAGCGGGAGATCGCGAGCAGTTCTTC. The chain carries TRBV18 and TRBJ2-1; possibly TRBD1 or TRBD2 for D (9 bases each). Trimming removed 2 bases at V and 10 bases at J, with 27 bases between. CDR1 KGHSH and CDR2 LQKENI come from the germline V gene. This CDR3 region has 18 residues.

This clonotype was observed a handful of times. This chain connects TRBV6-5 to TRBJ1-1; perhaps TRBD1 as D (6 bases). Trimming took off 7 bases at V and 6 bases at J, with 15 bases between the two ends. The CDR3 runs 13 residues. Germline assignment: CDR1 MNHEY and CDR2 SVGAGI. CDR3 amino acids: CASKGVKGSEAFF. DNA of the CDR3: TGTGCCAGCAAGGGGGTCAAGGGTTCTGAAGCTTTCTTT.

The V call is TRBV9, the J call TRBJ2-5; 7 positions match TRBD2. The CDR3 length is 15 residues. V lost 0 bases to trimming and J lost 4 bases; unmatched junction nucleotides: 6. Germline V gene data show CDR1 as SGDLS and CDR2 as YYNGEE. CDR3 coding DNA: TGTGCCAGCAGCGTAGGAACTAGCGAACGAGAGACCCAGTACTTC. Its protein is CASSVGTSERETQYF.

This rearrangement joins TRBV5-1 to TRBJ2-3; 7 nucleotides agree with TRBD1. The germline gives CDR1 SGHRS, CDR2 YFSETQ. This CDR3 region has 17 residues. V was pared by 1 base and J by 3 bases, with 11 bases of the junction left unmatched. This chain's CDR3 is CASSLKTGSMRTDTQYF. The CDR3 nucleotides read TGCGCCAGCAGCTTGAAGACAGGGTCGATGAGGACAGATACGCAGTATTTT.